This T cell receptor beta chain stems from a study of shared clonotypes between healthy human individuals. The data were produced by immunoSEQ multiplex PCR, yet TCRdb's version contains in-frame clones alone and is incomplete. Found here are about 680,000 clones, roughly nine tenths of them singletons; the top ten hold more than 20%. Per germline, CDR1 MNHNS and CDR2 SASEGT. The CDR3 covers 15 residues. V was shortened by 2 bases and J by 0 bases, with 10 bases between the two germline ends. CD45RO negativity and positive selection for CCR7 defined naive CD8 cells, a population that excluded terminally differentiated effector memory CD45RA+ cells.

The chain links TRBV6-1 to TRBJ1-1, with D maybe TRBD1 (5 bases). The receptor was derived from a man aged 25 to 45 in good health. The specimen was naive CD8+ T cells sorted from blood. The CDR3 bases are TGTGCCAGCAGTGAAAGGAGACAGTTGAACACTGAAGCTTTCTTT. This sequence encodes CASSERRQLNTEAFF.